This T cell receptor beta chain is from a study of shared T cell receptors in the human thymus. The table came from immunoSEQ multiplex PCR; TCRdb's copy has only in-frame clones and leaves some out. The sample consists of some 720,000 clones, roughly 90% of them appearing once. These data were also filed under a second study, of human thymus T cells. That source adds: Thymus tissue was removed during corrective cardiac surgery. What appeared biased in thymic and blood repertoires was the usage of V and J genes. Related reports documented highly overlapping thymic repertoires among unrelated individuals.

The sequence was obtained from a boy less than two years old with a congenital heart defect. Sequenced material: thymocytes.

The CDR3 DNA reads TGTGCCAGCAGCTTCGACTACCCGAACACCGGGGAGCTGTTTTTT. Protein: CASSFDYPNTGELFF. This sequence joins TRBV6-1 and TRBJ2-2, with D possibly TRBD2 on 5 matching bases. This CDR3 contains 15 residues. CDR1 and CDR2 from the germline V gene are MNHNS and SASEGT. V shed 6 bases and J shed 0 bases, with 11 bases lying between them.